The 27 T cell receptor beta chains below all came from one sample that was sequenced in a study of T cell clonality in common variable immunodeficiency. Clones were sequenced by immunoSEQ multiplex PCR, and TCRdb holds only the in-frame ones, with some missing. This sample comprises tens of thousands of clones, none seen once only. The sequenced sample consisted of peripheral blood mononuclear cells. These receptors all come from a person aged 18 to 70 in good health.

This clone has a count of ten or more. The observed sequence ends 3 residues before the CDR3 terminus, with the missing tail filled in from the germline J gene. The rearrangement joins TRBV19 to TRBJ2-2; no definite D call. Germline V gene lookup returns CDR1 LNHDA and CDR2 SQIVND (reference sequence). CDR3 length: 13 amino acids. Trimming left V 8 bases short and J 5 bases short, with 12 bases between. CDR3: CASFLRATGELFF. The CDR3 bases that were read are TGTGCCAGTTTCTTGCGAGCTACCGGGGAG.

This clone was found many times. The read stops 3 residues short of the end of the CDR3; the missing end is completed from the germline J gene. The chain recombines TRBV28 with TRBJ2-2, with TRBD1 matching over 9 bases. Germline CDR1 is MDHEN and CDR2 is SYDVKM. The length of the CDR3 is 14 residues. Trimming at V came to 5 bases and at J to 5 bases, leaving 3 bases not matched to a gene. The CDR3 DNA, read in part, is TGTGCCAGCAGTGGGACAGGGTTTACCGGGGAG. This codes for CASSGTGFTGE. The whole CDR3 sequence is CASSGTGFTGELFF.

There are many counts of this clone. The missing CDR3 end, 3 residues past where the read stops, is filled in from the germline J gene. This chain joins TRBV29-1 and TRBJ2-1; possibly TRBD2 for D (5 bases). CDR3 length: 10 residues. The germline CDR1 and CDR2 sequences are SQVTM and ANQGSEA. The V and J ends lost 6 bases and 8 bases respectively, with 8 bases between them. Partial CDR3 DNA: TGCAGCGTGCTAGCTGATGAG. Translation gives CSVLADE. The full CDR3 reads CSVLADEQFF.

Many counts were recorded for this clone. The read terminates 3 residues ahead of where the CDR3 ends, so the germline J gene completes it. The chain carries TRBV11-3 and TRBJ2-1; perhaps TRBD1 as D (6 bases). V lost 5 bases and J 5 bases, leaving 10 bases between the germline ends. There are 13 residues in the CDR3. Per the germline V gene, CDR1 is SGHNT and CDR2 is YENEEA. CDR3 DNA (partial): TGTGCCAGCAGCCTAAACAGGGACAATGAG. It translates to CASSLNRDNE. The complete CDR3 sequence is CASSLNRDNEQFF.

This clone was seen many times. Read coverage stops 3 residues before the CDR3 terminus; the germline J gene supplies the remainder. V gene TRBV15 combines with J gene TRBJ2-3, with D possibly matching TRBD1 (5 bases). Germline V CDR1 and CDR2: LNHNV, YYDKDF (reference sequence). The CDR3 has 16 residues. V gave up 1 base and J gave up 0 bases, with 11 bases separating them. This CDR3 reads CATSRGGRVSTDTQYF. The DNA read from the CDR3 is TGTGCCACCAGCAGAGGTGGCAGGGTAAGCACAGATACG.

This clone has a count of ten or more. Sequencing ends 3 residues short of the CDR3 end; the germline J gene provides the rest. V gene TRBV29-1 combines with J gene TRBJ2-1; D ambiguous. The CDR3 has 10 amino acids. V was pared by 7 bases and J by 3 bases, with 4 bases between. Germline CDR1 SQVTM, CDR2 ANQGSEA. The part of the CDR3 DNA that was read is TGCAGCGCCTTCTACAATGAG. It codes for CSAFYNE. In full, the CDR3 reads CSAFYNEQFF.

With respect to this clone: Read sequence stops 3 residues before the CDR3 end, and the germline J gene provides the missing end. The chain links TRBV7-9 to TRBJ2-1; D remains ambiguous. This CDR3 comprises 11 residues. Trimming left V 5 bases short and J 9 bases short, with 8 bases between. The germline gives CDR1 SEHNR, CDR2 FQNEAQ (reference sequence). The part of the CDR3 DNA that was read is TGTGCCAGCAGCCACGCCGGTGAG. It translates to CASSHAGE. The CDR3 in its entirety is CASSHAGEQFF.

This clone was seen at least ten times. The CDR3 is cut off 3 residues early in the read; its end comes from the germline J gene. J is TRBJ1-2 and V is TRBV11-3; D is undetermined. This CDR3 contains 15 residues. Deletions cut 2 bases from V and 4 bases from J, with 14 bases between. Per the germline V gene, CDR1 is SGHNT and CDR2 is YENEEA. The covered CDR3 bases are TGTGCCAGCAGCTTAAGGTCTCGGGGAAGCTATGGC. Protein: CASSLRSRGSYG. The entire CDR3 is CASSLRSRGSYGYTF.

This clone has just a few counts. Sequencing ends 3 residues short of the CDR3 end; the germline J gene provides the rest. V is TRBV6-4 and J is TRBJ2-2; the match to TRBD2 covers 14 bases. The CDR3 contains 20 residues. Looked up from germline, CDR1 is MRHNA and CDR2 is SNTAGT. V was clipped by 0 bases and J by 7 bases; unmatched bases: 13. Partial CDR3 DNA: TGTGCCAGCAGTGACTCGAGACTAGCGGGGGGGAGGTGTTATATCGGGGAG. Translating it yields CASSDSRLAGGRCYIGE. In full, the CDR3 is CASSDSRLAGGRCYIGELFF.

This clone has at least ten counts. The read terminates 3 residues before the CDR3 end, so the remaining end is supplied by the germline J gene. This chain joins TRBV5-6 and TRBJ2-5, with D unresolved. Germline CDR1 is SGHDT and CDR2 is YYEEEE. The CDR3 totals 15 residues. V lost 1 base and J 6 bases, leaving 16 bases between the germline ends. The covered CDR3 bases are TGTGCCAGCAGCTTGCACGGGTGGGTTCAAAAGACC. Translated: CASSLHGWVQKT. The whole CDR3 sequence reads CASSLHGWVQKTQYF.

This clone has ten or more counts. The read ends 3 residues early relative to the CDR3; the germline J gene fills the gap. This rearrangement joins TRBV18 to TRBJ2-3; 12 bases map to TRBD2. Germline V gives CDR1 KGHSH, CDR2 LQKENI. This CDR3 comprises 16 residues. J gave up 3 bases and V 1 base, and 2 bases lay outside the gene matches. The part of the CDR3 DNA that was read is TGTGCCAGCTCACCACGGACTAGCGGGACGACAGATACG. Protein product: CASSPRTSGTTDT. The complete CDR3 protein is CASSPRTSGTTDTQYF.

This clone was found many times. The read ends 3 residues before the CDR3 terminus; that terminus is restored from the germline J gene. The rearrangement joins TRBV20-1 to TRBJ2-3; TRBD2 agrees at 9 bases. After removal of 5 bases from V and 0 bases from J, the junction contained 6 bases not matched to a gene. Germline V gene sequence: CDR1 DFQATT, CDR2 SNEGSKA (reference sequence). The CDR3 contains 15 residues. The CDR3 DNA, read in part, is TGCAGTGCTGAAGCGGGGGGCCCAAGCACAGATACG. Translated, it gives CSAEAGGPSTDT. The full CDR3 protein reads CSAEAGGPSTDTQYF.

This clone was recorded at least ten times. CDR3 bases read: TGCGCCAGCAGCTTGGTACCGGGACAGGGCTTCGAAAAA. As protein: CASSLVPGQGFEK. The whole CDR3 protein is CASSLVPGQGFEKLFF. The chain carries TRBV5-1 and TRBJ1-4; 9 bases are shared with TRBD1. Read data end 3 residues before the CDR3 end; the end is taken from the germline J gene. CDR1 is SGHRS and CDR2 is YFSETQ in the germline V gene. The CDR3 is made up of 16 amino acids. Unmatched junction bases numbered 8, after V lost 0 bases and J lost 8 bases.

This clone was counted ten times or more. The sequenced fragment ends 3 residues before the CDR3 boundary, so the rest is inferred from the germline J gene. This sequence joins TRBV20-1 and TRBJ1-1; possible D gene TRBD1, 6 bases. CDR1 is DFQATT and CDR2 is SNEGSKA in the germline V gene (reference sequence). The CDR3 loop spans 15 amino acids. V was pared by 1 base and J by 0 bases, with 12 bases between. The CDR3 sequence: CSARVNRAMNTEAFF. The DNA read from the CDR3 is TGCAGTGCTAGAGTTAACAGGGCTATGAACACTGAA.

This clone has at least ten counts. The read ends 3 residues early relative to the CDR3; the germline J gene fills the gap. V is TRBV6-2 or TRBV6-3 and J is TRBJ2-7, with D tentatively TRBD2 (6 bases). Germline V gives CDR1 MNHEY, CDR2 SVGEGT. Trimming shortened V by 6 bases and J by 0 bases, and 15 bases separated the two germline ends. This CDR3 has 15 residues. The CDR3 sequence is CASRPGTSNSYEQYF. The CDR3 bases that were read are TGTGCCAGCAGACCTGGGACTTCGAACTCCTACGAG.

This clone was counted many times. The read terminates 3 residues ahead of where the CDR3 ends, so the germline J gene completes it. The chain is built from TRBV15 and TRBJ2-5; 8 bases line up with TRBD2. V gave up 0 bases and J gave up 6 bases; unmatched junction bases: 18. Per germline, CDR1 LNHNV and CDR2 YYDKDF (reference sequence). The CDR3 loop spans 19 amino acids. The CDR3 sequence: CATSRDSPNEAGDGKTQYF. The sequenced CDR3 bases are TGTGCCACCAGCAGAGATTCCCCCAACGAAGCGGGAGACGGGAAGACC.

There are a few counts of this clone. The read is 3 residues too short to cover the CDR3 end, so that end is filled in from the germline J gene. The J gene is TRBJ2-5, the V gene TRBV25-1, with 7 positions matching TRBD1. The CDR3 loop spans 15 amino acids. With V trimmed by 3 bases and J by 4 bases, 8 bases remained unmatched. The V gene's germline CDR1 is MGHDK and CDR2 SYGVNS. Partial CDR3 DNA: TGTGCCAGCAGTGACTCCGCGACAGGGACAGAGACC. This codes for CASSDSATGTET. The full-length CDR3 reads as CASSDSATGTETQYF.

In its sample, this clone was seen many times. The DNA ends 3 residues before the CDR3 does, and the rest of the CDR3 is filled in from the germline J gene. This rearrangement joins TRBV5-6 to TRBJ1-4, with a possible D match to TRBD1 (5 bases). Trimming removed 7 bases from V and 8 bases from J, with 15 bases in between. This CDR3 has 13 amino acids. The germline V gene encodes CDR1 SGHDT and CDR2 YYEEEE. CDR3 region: CASQPGRREKLFF. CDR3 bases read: TGTGCCAGCCAGCCAGGGAGGCGGGAAAAA.

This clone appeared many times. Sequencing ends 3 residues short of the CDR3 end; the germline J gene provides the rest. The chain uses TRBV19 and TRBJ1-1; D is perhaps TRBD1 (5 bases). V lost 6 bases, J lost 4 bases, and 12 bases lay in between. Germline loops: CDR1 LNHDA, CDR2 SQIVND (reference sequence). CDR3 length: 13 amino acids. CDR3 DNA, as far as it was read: TGTGCCAGTAGCAACACAGGAAGCACTGAA. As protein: CASSNTGSTE. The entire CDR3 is CASSNTGSTEAFF. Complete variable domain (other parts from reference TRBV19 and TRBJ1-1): DGGITQSPKYLFRKEGQNVTLSCEQNLNHDAMYWYRQDPGQGLRLIYYSQIVNDFQKGDIAEGYSVSREKKESFPLTVTSAQKNPTAFYLCASSNTGSTEAFFGQGTRLTVV.

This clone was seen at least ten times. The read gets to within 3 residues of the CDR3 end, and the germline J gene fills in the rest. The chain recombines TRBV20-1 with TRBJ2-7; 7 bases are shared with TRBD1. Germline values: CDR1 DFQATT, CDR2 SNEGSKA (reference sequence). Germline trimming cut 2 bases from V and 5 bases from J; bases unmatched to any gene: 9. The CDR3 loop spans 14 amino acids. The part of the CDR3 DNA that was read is TGCAGTGCTAGAAGCATCAGGGGGAAGAACGAG. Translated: CSARSIRGKNE. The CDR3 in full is CSARSIRGKNEQYF.

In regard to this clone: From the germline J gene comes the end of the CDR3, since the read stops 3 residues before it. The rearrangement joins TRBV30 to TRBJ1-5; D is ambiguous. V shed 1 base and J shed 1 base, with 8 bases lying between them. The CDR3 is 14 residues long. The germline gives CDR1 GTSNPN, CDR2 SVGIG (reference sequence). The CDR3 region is CAWSETQSNQPQHF. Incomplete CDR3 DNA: TGTGCCTGGAGTGAGACACAGAGCAATCAGCCC.

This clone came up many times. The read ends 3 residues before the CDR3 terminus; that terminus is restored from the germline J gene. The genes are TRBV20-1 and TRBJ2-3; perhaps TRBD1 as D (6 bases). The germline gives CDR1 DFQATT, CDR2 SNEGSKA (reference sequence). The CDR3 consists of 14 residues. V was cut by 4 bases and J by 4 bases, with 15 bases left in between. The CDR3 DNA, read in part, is TGCAGTGCTACACAGGGTCCTGTTTCAGATACG. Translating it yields CSATQGPVSDT. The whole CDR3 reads CSATQGPVSDTQYF.

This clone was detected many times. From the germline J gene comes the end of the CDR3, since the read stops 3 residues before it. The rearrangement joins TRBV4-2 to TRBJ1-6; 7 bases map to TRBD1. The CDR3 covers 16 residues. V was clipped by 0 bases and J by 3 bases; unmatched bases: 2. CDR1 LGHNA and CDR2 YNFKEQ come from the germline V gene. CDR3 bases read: TGTGCCAGCAGCCAAGAGACAGGGATCTATAATTCACCC. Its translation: CASSQETGIYNSP. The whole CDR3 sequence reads CASSQETGIYNSPLHF.

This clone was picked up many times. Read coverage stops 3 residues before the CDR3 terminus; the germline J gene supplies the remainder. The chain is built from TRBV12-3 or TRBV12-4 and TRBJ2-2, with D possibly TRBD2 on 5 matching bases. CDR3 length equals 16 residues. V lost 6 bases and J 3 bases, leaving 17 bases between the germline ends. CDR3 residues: CASSYVEVRDTGELFF. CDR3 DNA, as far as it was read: TGTGCCAGCAGCTATGTTGAGGTGCGGGACACCGGGGAG.

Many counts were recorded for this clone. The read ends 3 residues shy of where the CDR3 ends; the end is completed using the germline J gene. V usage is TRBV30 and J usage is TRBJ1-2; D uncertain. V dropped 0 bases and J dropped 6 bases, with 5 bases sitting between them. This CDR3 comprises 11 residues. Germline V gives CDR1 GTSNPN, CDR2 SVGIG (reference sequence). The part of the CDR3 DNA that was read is TGTGCCTGGAGTGTACTTAATGGC. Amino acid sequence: CAWSVLNG. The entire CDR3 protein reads CAWSVLNGYTF.

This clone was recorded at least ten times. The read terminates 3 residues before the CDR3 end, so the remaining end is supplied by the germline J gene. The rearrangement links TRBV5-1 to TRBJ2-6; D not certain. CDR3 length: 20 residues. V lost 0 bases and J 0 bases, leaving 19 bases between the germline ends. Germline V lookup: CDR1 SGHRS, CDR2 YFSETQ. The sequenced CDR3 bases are TGCGCCAGCAGCTTGGGTCATTTTCAAGTCTCTATCTCTGGGGCCAACGTC. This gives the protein CASSLGHFQVSISGANV. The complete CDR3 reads CASSLGHFQVSISGANVLTF.

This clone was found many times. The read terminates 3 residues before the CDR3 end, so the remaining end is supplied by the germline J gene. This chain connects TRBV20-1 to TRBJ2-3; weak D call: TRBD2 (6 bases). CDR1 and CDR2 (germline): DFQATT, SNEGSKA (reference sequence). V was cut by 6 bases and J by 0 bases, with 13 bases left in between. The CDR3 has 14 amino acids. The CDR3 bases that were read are TGCAGTGCCCCCCTCAGCGGGAGCACAGATACG. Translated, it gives CSAPLSGSTDT. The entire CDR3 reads CSAPLSGSTDTQYF.